This is a list of T cell receptor beta chains from one sample in a study of glioma-infiltrating T cells after dendritic cell vaccination. The data were produced by immunoSEQ multiplex PCR, yet TCRdb's version contains in-frame clones alone and is incomplete. The repertoire consists of tens of thousands of clones, with 80% to 85% occurring once and the leading ten covering roughly 6.8%. The specimen was blood, collected after dendritic cell vaccination. Every receptor here comes from a human donor with glioblastoma. The CDR3 runs from the conserved cysteine through the conserved F or W.

TRBJ1-2 TRBV6-5 CASSTQVGSGYTF
TRBJ2-5 TRBV5-6 CASSTAGQETQYF
TRBJ1-2 TRBV9 CASSVGGETGGYTF
TRBJ1-1 TRBV9 CASSVAGTGLTEAFF
TRBJ1-4 TRBV7-2 CASSLRSGANEKLFF
TRBJ1-5 TRBV7-2 CASSELGVSNQPQHF
TRBJ2-1 TRBV4-1 CASSQVVASGGRSYNEQFF
TRBJ1-1 TRBV10-2 CATLRGLDTEAFF
TRBJ2-7 TRBV27 CASSSGESYEQYF
TRBJ2-7 TRBV6-5 CASSYSVGATYEQYF
TRBJ2-5 TRBV7-3 CASSLTGDRGYETQYF
TRBJ2-2 TRBV7-7 CASSMTRAGELFF
TRBJ1-4 TRBV6-6 CATLDGLTNEKLFF
TRBJ2-7 TRBV9 CASSPRPGDRSYEQYF
TRBJ2-1 TRBV30 CAWSETVREQFF
TRBJ1-5 TRBV6-1 CASSEAVYQPQHF
TRBJ1-4 TRBV19 CATNTGVVGGKLFF
TRBJ2-7 TRBV5-6 CASSVPQGYEQYF
TRBJ2-5 TRBV5-1 CASPSVVWTVETQYF
TRBJ2-1 TRBV4-2 CASRGGLDPYNEQFF
TRBJ2-2 TRBV2 CASRPQAGGSGELFF
TRBJ1-2 TRBV29-1 CSVVEDYGYTF
TRBJ2-6 TRBV30 CARRLAGSGANVLTF
TRBJ1-4 TRBV7-8 CASSLVGGGSEKLFF
TRBJ2-3 TRBV18 CASSPLLAGTTDTQYF
TRBJ1-3 TRBV13 CASSLGPGGNTIYF
TRBJ2-5 TRBV2 CARGDSLTQETQYF
TRBJ1-2 TRBV6-6 CASSVTGYGYTF
TRBJ2-1 TRBV6-1 CASTPSGHSYNEQFF
TRBJ2-7 TRBV29-1 CSVEADTYEQYF
TRBJ2-1 TRBV30 CAWRSRGYNEQFF